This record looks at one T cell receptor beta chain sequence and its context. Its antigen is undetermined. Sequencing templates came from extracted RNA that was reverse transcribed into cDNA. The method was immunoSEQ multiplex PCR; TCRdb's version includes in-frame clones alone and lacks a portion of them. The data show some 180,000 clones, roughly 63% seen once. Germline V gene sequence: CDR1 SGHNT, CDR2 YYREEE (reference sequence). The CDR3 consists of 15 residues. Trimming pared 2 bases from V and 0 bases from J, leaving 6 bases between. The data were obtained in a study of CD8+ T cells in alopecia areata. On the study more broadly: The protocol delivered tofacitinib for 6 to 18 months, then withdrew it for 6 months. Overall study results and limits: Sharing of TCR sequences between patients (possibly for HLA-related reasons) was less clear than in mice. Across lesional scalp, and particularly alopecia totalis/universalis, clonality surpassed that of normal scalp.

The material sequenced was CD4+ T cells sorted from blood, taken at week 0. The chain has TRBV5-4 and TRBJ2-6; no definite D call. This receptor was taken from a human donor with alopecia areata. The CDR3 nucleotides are TGTGCCAGCAGCTTCTTATCCTCTGGGGCCAACGTCCTGACTTTC. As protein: CASSFLSSGANVLTF.